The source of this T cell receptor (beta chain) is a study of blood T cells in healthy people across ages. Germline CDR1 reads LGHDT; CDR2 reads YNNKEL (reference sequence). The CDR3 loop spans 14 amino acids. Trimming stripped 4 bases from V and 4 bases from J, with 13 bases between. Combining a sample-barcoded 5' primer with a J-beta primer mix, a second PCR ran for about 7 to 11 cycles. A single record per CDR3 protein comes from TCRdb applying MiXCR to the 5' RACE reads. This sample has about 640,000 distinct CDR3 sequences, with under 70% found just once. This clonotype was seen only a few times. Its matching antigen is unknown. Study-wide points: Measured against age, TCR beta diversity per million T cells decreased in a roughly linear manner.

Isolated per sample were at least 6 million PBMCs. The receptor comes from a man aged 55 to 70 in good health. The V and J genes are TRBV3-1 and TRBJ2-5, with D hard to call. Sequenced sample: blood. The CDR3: CASSPRSQVETQYF. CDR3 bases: TGTGCCAGCAGCCCTAGGAGCCAGGTAGAGACCCAGTACTTC.